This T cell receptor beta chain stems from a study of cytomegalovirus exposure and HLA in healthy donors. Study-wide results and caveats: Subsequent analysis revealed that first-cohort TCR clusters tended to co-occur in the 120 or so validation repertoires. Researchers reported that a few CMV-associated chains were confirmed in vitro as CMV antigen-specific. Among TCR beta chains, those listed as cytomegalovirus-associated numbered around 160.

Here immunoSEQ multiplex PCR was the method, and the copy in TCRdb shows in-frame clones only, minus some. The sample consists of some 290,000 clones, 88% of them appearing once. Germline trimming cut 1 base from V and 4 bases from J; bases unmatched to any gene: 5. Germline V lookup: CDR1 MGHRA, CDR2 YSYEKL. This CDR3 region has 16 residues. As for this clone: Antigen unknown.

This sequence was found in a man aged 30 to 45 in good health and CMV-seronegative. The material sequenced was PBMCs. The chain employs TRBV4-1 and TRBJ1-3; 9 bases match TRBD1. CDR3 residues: CASSQVPGTGGNTIYF. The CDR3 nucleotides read TGCGCCAGCAGCCAAGTACCCGGGACAGGGGGAAACACCATATATTTT.